This TCR beta chain originates from a study of blood T cell repertoires in COVID-19 (dated by TCRdb to about 2020). General notes on the study: Collaborator samples came from the United States, Italy and Spain and covered acute and convalescent phases of COVID-19. The samples were drawn from the first 160 participants of the ongoing ImmuneRACE study and from under 1,500 subjects provided by 6 global collaborators. The material from the prospective study consisted of cDNA or gDNA derived from T cells, B-cell-depleted T cells, or PBMCs. Deeply sampled blood TCRbeta repertoires from subjects exposed to, actively infected with, or recovered from COVID-19 were included in the dataset. Where HLA class I and class II types were available, the types were taken from metadata supplied by the sample provider, not from assay-based typing. The repertoires were released in a freely available public database intended as a resource for research on the immune response to SARS-CoV-2. A de-identified subject ID, COVID-19 status, age in years and sex were almost always included in the sample metadata. The full study reports these points: How much clinical and demographic metadata was included differed by source and by participant, and the metadata was provided uncurated.

Points on this clone: The target of this receptor is not known. No much larger clonotype is one base removed from it; base qualities were not supplied.

TCRbeta CDR3 regions were amplified from genomic DNA using the immunoSEQ Assay, a bias-controlled multiplex PCR. The original methods were these. The number of nucleated cells in each sample was estimated from the amplification of reference gene primers within the assay. To quantify the absolute abundance of each unique TCRbeta CDR3 rearrangement, sequence reads were collapsed and filtered. For each sample, productive Simpson clonality was calculated as the square root of Simpson's diversity index over productive rearrangements. TCRdb stores this immuneACCESS table with in-frame sequences only. Part of the clones is absent; in the studies checked, under half of the shortfall reflects unresolved V genes, and no reason is known for the rest. V, J and clone size are those of that table, while D and trimming were read from the DNA. The sample has roughly 260,000 clones on record, 65% to 80% of them singletons. 3% to 4% of the sample belongs to the ten largest clones.

CDR1 LNHDA and CDR2 SQIVND were looked up in the germline V gene (reference sequence). The germline V end is reduced by 6 bases and the J end by 5 bases; junction bases left unmatched: 7. The CDR3 goes from the cysteine to the phenylalanine over 15 residues. Solely the CDR3 DNA is kept, with 45 bases framed from the first base. Collaborating institutions collected whole blood in K2EDTA tubes following their own protocols. For TCRbeta analysis, collaborators shipped samples in one of three forms: frozen whole blood, isolated PBMCs, or DNA extracted from either of those sample types. The origin of this receptor is a woman aged 40-49 years with active or convalescent COVID-19. Rearrangement joined TRBV19 to TRBJ2-1, with TRBD2 identical over 10 junction bases. The sequencing sample was made of peripheral blood. The DNA sequence reads TGTGCCAGTAGACGAGCGGGGGGGGAGGACAATGAGCAGTTCTTC. The translation is CASRRAGGEDNEQFF.